Below, one T cell receptor beta chain is given with its context. The data were taken from a study of molecular identifiers for immune sequencing clone quantification. TCRdb recomputed calls from the PCR reads with MiXCR, one row per CDR3 protein. The top ten hold around 0.78% of the sample, which has under 600,000 distinct CDR3 sequences, under 30% seen once. CDR1 and CDR2 (germline): LGHNA, YSLEER. V lost 1 base and J lost 2, with 12 bases in between. The CDR3 spans 15 residues. The chain employs TRBV4-3 and TRBJ2-7, with D maybe TRBD1 (6 bases). Input material: naive CD8+ T cells from blood, with Jurkat cell RNA spiked in. Subset meaning: FACS-sorted CD8+CD4-CCR7+CD45RA+ naive T cells. This TCR was sampled from a human donor in good health. Some libraries in this study had Jurkat cell RNA spiked in. In DNA, the CDR3 is TGCGCCAGCAGCCAAGGGTTAACAGGGCCCTACGAGCAGTACTTC. Translating it yields CASSQGLTGPYEQYF.